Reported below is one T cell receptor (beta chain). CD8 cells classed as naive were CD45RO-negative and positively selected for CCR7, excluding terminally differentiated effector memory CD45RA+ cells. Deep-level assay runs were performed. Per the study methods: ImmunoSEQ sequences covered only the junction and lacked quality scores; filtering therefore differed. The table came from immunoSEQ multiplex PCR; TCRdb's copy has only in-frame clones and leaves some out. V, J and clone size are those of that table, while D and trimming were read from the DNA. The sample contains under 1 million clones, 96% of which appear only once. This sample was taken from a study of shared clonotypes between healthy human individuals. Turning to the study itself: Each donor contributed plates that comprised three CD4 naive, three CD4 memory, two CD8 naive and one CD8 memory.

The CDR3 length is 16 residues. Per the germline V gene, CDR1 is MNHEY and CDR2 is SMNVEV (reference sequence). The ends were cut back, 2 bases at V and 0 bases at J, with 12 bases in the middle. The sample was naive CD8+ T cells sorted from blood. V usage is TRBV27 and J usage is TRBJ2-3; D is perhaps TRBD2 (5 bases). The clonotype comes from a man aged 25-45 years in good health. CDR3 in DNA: TGTGCCAGCAGTTTAATTTCGGGCGGGAGCACAGATACGCAGTATTTT. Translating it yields CASSLISGGSTDTQYF.